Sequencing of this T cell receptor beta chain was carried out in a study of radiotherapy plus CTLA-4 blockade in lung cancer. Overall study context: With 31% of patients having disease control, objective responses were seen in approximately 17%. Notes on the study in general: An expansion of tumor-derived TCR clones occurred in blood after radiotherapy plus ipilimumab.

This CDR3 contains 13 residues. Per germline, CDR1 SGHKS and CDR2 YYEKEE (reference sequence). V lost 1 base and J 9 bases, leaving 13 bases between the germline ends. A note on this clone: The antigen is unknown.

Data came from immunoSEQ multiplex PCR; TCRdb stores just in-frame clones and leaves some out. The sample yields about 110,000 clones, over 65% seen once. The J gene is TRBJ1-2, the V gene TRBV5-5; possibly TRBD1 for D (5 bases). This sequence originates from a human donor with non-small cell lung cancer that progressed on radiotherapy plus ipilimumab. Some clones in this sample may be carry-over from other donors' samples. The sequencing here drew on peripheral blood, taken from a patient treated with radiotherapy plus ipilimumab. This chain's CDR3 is CASSLWGSDRYTF. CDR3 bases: TGTGCCAGCAGCTTGTGGGGGTCAGATCGCTACACCTTC.